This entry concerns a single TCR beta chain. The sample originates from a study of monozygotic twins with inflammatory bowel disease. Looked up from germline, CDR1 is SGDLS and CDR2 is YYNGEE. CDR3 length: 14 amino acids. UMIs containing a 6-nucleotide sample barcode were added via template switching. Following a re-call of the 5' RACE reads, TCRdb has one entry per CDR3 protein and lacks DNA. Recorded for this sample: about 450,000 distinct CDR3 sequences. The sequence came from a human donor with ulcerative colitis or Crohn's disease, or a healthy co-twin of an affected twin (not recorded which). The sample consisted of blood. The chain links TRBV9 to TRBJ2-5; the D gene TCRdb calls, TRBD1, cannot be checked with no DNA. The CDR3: CASSVGALLETQYF.